This entry is about one T cell receptor beta chain. As yet, its antigen is unknown. These data come from a study of cytomegalovirus exposure and HLA in healthy donors. Whole-study context: Both the roughly 120 validation repertoires and the roughly 640 first-cohort repertoires used the same platform, as reported by a later analysis.

Assay used: immunoSEQ multiplex PCR; TCRdb lists only in-frame clones, some missing. Counted here are roughly 140,000 clones, 85% to 90% occurring once; the ten biggest clones make up over 3%. Germline assignment: CDR1 SGHAT and CDR2 FQNNGV. The CDR3 runs 13 residues. Deletions cut 2 bases from V and 4 bases from J, with 9 bases between. Study outcomes and limitations: According to a later analysis, TCR clusters from the first cohort tended to co-occur in the 100 to 150 validation repertoires.

The sequence was collected from a woman under 30 in good health and CMV-seropositive. The rearrangement uses TRBV11-2 and TRBJ2-7; D is ambiguous. Material for sequencing was PBMCs. In nucleotides, the CDR3 is TGTGCCAGCAGCTTAATTAACGGTTACGAGCAGTACTTC. Its protein is CASSLINGYEQYF.